These 10 T cell receptor beta chains originate from one sample sequenced in a study of vaccination and CD4 T cells after COVID-19. With the Oncomine TCR Beta short-read assay, DNA from cultured CD4+ T cells was sequenced. Each CDR3 protein gets one entry after TCRdb re-called the PCR reads with MiXCR. The sample records over 8,500 distinct CDR3 sequences, 26% being singletons. Noted treatment: 10-day PBMC culture with coronavirus spike peptide pools or control peptides (ViraFEST assay). The antigens these receptors bind are not known. The sequencing here drew on CD4+ T cells from blood, cultured in vitro, taken after SARS-CoV-2 vaccination. The receptors derive from a human donor who had recovered from COVID-19.

This clonotype was seen a few times. The rearrangement uses TRBV15 and TRBJ2-2, with 10 positions matching TRBD2. CDR3 length: 17 residues. The J segment lost 5 bases and the V segment lost 1 base, leaving 7 bases of the junction unmatched. Germline V gene sequence: CDR1 LNHNV, CDR2 YYDKDF (reference sequence). The CDR3 here is CATSRGGSGRMTGELFF. CDR3 coding DNA: TGTGCCACCAGCAGAGGGGGTAGCGGGAGGATGACCGGGGAGCTGTTTTTT.

This clonotype was seen a handful of times. The chain employs TRBV5-6 and TRBJ1-1; D perhaps matches TRBD1 (6 bases). Germline CDR1 SGHDT, CDR2 YYEEEE. Between the trimmed V and J ends, which lost 1 base and 1 base, there was a span of 14 bases. CDR3 size: 16 residues. Here the CDR3 reads CASSLYGRGGNTEAFF. As DNA, the CDR3 is TGTGCCAGCAGCTTGTACGGCAGGGGAGGGAACACTGAAGCTTTCTTT.

This clonotype was picked up a small number of times. The chain uses TRBV6-2 or TRBV6-3 and TRBJ2-5, with D perhaps TRBD2 (5 bases). The CDR3 sequence is 16 residues long. The germline V and J ends were trimmed by 6 bases and 9 bases, with 26 bases remaining between them. Germline values: CDR1 MNHEY, CDR2 SVGEGT. The CDR3 sequence is CASSPTVDSAIRPQYF. The CDR3 DNA follows: TGTGCCAGCAGCCCTACCGTGGACTCGGCCATAAGGCCCCAGTACTTC.

The chain has TRBV6-5 and TRBJ1-2, with TRBD1 identical over 7 bases. CDR1 is MNHEY and CDR2 is SVGAGI in the germline V gene. CDR3 length: 17 residues. The V and J ends lost 0 bases and 5 bases, in that order; junction bases with no gene match: 12. The CDR3 nucleotides are TGTGCCAGCAGTTACTCAATTATGGGGACAGCCCATTATGGCTACACCTTC. Translation gives CASSYSIMGTAHYGYTF.

Details on this clonotype: A much bigger clone sits one base away, suggesting this may be a read error. Lacking the conserved final phenylalanine or tryptophan, this CDR3 likely reflects a read error. This chain links TRBV19 with TRBJ2-7; D is undetermined. Between the trimmed V and J ends, which lost 0 bases and 5 bases, there was a span of 17 bases. This CDR3 spans 16 amino acids. The germline CDR1 and CDR2 sequences are LNHDA and SQIVND (reference sequence). CDR3 amino acids: CASSIDTPGRGDEQYY. The CDR3 DNA reads TGTGCCAGTAGTATAGATACCCCTGGAAGAGGCGACGAGCAGTACTAC.

This clonotype turned up a few times. The chain uses TRBV6-5 and TRBJ2-1, with TRBD2 matching over 9 bases. The CDR3 extends over 20 amino acids. Germline V lookup: CDR1 MNHEY, CDR2 SVGAGI. Germline trimming cut 0 bases from V and 0 bases from J; bases unmatched to any gene: 12. The CDR3 is CASSYSTVSGRRHSYNEQFF. The CDR3 DNA reads TGTGCCAGCAGTTACTCGACAGTTAGCGGGAGACGCCACTCCTACAATGAGCAGTTCTTC.

The chain is built from TRBV12-3 or TRBV12-4 and TRBJ1-3; D may be TRBD1 (5 bases). V shed 7 bases and J shed 3 bases, with 19 bases lying between them. This CDR3 contains 16 residues. The CDR3 DNA is TGTGCCAGCACCTCCGGCGGCAGGGATCATGGAAACACCATATATTTT. This encodes CASTSGGRDHGNTIYF.

The chain has TRBV7-2 and TRBJ1-1; D gene ambiguous. V was trimmed by 5 bases and J by 7 bases, leaving 23 bases between them. The CDR3 covers 16 residues. CDR1 and CDR2 from the germline V gene are SGHTA and FQGNSA. In nucleotides, the CDR3 is TGTGCCAGCAGCCCCCGAGTCGCGTGGGGATCAGGTGAAGCTTTCTTT. Its protein is CASSPRVAWGSGEAFF. Variable domain in full (rest from reference TRBV7-2 and TRBJ1-1): GAGVSQSPSNKVTEKGKDVELRCDPISGHTALYWYRQSLGQGLEFLIYFQGNSAPDKSGLPSDRFSAERTGGSVSTLTIQRTQQEDSAVYLCASSPRVAWGSGEAFFGQGTRLTVV.

This chain uses TRBV28 with TRBJ2-1; 7 nucleotides agree with TRBD2. The germline CDR1 and CDR2 sequences are MDHEN and SYDVKM. CDR3 length equals 17 residues. The J segment lost 4 bases and the V segment lost 4 bases, leaving 13 bases of the junction unmatched. CDR3 in amino acids: CASSWEGERIVYNEQFF. The CDR3 DNA reads as TGTGCCAGCAGTTGGGAGGGAGAGCGAATCGTGTACAATGAGCAGTTCTTC.

The chain uses TRBV19 and TRBJ2-2, with TRBD2 matching 7 bases. V shed 3 bases, J shed 1 base, and the junction held 5 bases outside the gene matches. CDR1 is LNHDA, CDR2 SQIVND, per germline (reference sequence). This CDR3 region has 16 residues. The CDR3: CASSMSLAVNTGELFF. The DNA of the CDR3 is TGTGCCAGTAGTATGTCTCTAGCGGTGAACACCGGGGAGCTGTTTTTT.